Described below is a single TCR beta chain sequence and its context. Its recognized antigen is unknown. No qualities accompany the bases; no much larger clone lies one base away. This record comes from a study of T-cell memory formation after mild COVID-19 (dated by TCRdb to 2020 to 2022). Turning to the overall study: Most TCR sequence clusters were specific to one of the two donors. Longitudinal TCRalpha and TCRbeta repertoire sequencing tracked T-cell clones expanding and contracting after mild COVID-19 in a couple of donors. Two young, previously healthy adult volunteers, one female and one male, were included in the cohort.

The reads were generated on an Illumina NovaSeq 6000. TCRalpha and TCRbeta cDNA libraries were constructed by 5'RACE with constant-segment primers, with sample barcodes and unique molecular identifiers being introduced. RNA was extracted from every sample with Trizol reagent. Libraries were amplified in two PCR steps, with a second sample barcode and Illumina TruSeq adapters added in the second step. Sequencing of libraries was performed on an Illumina NovaSeq with 2 x 150 bp paired-end reads. The source study handled its data this way. Reads were demultiplexed and collapsed into UMI-guided consensus sequences with migec v1.2.7. Using mixcr v2.1.11, UMI consensuses were aligned to TRA and TRB V and J templates and then assembled into clonotypes. Expanded or contracted clonotypes were those called significant by both edgeR and NoisET, with noise models trained on biological replicates. edgeR calls used a false discovery rate-adjusted p below 0.01 and a log2 fold-change threshold of 1. As an exploratory analysis of dynamics, max-normalized trajectories of the 1000 most abundant clonotypes were examined with PCA combined with hierarchical clustering. Separately sequenced CD4+ and CD8+ repertoires were used to assign a CD4 or CD8 phenotype to each responding clone. The public sequencing data were trimmed at Q25 with fastp and processed into clonotypes with MiXCR by TCRdb, which kept only in-frame beta chains. Identical CDR3 proteins give one entry, which carries the most common genes and DNA. These V and J calls originate from TCRdb's pipeline instead of the authors' own analysis. The sample contains around 340,000 distinct CDR3 sequences, approximately 14% of them found a single time. The ten largest clones add up to about 22% of the sample.

Ficoll-Paque density gradient centrifugation was the method used to isolate PBMCs. The study at large found these results: Some responding clones were detected in pre-infection memory, suggesting pre-existing cross-reactive memory T cells joined the SARS-CoV-2 response. Whether the second-wave clones peaking on day 37 were SARS-CoV-2 specific was not confirmed. Contracting CD4+ clones turned up mainly in the CM and EM memory subsets, whereas EMRA was where CD8+ clones were enriched. Clones contracting from day 15 to 85 had balanced CD4/CD8 phenotypes, while a second wave expanding from day 15 to 37 was biased towards CD4+. Only two mild cases were covered in the study, and larger cohorts including severe cases with pre-infection samples were considered necessary.

The origin of this receptor is a man younger than 35 who had mild COVID-19 (a few samples of this study predate the infection). The sample titles of this study are shuffled in the database, so cell type and time point are left out; the donor was told from shared clones. Specimen: PBMCs or a T cell subset sorted from them (not recorded which).

The bases read TGTGCCAGCAGCTTGGATGGAGATTACCGAGGCACCGGGGAGCTGTTTTTT. Translated, this is CASSLDGDYRGTGELFF. Here the chain combines TRBV5-5 and TRBJ2-2; the D gene cannot be resolved reliably. The germline V gene (reference sequence) provides CDR1 SGHKS and CDR2 YYEKEE. V was cut back by 0 bases and J by 4 bases, leaving a gap of 16 bases between them. There are 17 amino acids in the CDR3, from cysteine to phenylalanine inclusive. Only the CDR3 DNA is retained, 51 bases long and in frame from the first base.